The clone carrying this TCR beta chain was seen at least ten times. The antigen remains unidentified. The entry originates in a study of regulatory T cells in long-lasting Graves disease. With iRepertoire HTBI primers and Arm-PCR of CDR3 regions, TCR beta libraries were built. TCRdb re-called the multiplex PCR reads with MiXCR, one entry per CDR3 protein. The data contain roughly 500,000 distinct CDR3 sequences, 20% to 25% of them seen just once; the ten biggest clones take up around 13%. Study-wide findings and caveats: Accuracy might have suffered from few samples.

The V gene lost 5 bases and the J gene lost 5 bases, with 15 bases spanning the gap. Germline CDR1 SGHTA, CDR2 FQGNSA. The CDR3 sequence is 14 residues long. Time point denoted: persistent/refractory GD, antithyroid drugs over 5 years with positive TRAb. Isolated PBMC RNA provided the starting material for the TCR library. The clonotype comes from a female donor with Graves disease. The material sequenced was peripheral blood mononuclear cells (PBMCs), taken when the disease was refractory, from a patient treated with antithyroid drugs. This chain uses TRBV7-2 with TRBJ1-2, with D unclear. The CDR3 DNA is TGTGCCAGCAGCCCCACCGGGCGGTTATATGGCTACACCTTC. Amino acids: CASSPTGRLYGYTF.